This entry describes one TCR beta chain. The data were obtained in a study of patients and donors after allogeneic stem cell transplantation. The CDR3 totals 15 residues. CDR1 is DFQATT and CDR2 is SNEGSKA in the germline V gene (reference sequence). TCRdb reanalysed the RT-PCR reads using MiXCR and keeps one entry per CDR3 protein. The data show about 960,000 distinct CDR3 sequences, with 15% to 20% seen just once and around 5.5% held by the top ten. This clonotype was obtained from a human donor who was either an allogeneic HSCT recipient or a stem cell or donor lymphocyte infusion donor (not recorded which). It is not recorded whose cells these are; they may come from a transplant donor. Input material: blood, either unsorted or a sorted T cell fraction (not recorded which). The chain carries TRBV20-1 and TRBJ2-5, with D perhaps TRBD1 (7 bases). The CDR3 protein is CSAGTLQGRGETQYF. DNA for the CDR3: TGCAGCGCTGGGACTCTACAGGGGAGAGGGGAGACCCAGTACTTC.